This TCR beta chain stems from a study of regulatory T cells in long-lasting Graves disease. At the level of the study: Persistent Graves' disease denoted over 5 years of antithyroid drugs plus positive TSH receptor antibodies. Study-wide results and limits: With 2,500 to 3,500 shared public clonotypes, persistent patients exceeded new patients, who shared about a thousand. TCR diversity was lower in persistent than newly diagnosed Graves' disease. Persistent disease favored TRBV28, TRBJ1-2 and TRBJ2-5.

This clonotype has only a few counts. Its antigen is currently unknown. Arm-PCR of CDR3 regions and iRepertoire HTBI primers were the basis on which TCR beta libraries were built. MiXCR was run by TCRdb on the multiplex PCR reads, yielding one entry per CDR3 protein. This table holds around 450,000 distinct CDR3 sequences, around a fifth found once. Time point: persistent/refractory GD, antithyroid drugs over 5 years with positive TRAb. PBMC-extracted RNA yielded the TCR library. This CDR3 comprises 17 residues. Germline CDR1 and CDR2: DFQATT and SNEGSKA (reference sequence). V was trimmed by 0 bases and J by 2 bases, leaving 19 bases between them.

This material consisted of peripheral blood mononuclear cells (PBMCs), taken when the disease was refractory, from a patient treated with antithyroid drugs. V usage is TRBV20-1 and J usage is TRBJ1-2; D perhaps matches TRBD1 (5 bases). The origin of this receptor is a female donor with Graves disease. The CDR3 DNA sequence: TGCAGTGCTAGAGATCTGAACTATACGGGGCTAAACTATGGCTACACCTTC. It translates to CSARDLNYTGLNYGYTF.